This T cell receptor (beta chain) appears in the sequencing data of a study of human versus mouse CDR3 diversity and MHC coevolution. Assay used: immunoSEQ multiplex PCR; TCRdb lists only in-frame clones, some missing. Of roughly 80,000 clones listed, roughly 92% were seen once; the top ten hold less than 0.19%. The CDR3 is 15 amino acids. With 4 bases clipped from V and 5 bases from J, the junction kept 6 bases outside the gene matches. CDR1 is MNHNS, CDR2 SASEGT, per germline. The TCR was taken from a person between 25 and 69 years old in good health. What was sequenced was naive CD4+ T cells from blood. Subset defined: CD45RO-negative CD62L-positive naive CD4 T cells. J is TRBJ2-1 and V is TRBV6-1, with 9 bases matching TRBD2. The CDR3 DNA is TGTGCCAGCAGTGGATTAGCGGGAGTAAACAATGAGCAGTTCTTC. It encodes CASSGLAGVNNEQFF.